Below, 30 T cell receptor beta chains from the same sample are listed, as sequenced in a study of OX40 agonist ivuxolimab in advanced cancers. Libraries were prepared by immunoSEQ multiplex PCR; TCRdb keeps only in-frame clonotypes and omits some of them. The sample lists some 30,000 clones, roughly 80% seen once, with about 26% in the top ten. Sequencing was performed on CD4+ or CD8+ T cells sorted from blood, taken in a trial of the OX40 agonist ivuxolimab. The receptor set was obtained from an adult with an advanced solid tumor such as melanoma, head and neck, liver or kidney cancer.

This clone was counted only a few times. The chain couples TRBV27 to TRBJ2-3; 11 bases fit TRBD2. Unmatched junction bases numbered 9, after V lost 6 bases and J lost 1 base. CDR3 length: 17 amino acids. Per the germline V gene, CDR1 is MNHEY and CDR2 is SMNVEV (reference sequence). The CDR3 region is CASSPMGLAARTDTQYF. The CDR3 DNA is TGTGCCAGCAGCCCCATGGGACTAGCGGCGCGCACAGATACGCAGTATTTT.

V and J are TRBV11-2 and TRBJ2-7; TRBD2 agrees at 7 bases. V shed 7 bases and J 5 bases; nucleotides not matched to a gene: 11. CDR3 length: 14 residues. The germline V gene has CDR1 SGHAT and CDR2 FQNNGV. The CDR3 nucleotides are TGTGCCAGCACGTGGGACTACGACCCGGACGAGCAGTACTTC. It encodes CASTWDYDPDEQYF.

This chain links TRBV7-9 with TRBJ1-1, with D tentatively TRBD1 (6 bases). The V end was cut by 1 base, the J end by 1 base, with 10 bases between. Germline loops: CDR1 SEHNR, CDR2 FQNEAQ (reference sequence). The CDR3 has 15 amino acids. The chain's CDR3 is CASSLDRGWNTEAFF. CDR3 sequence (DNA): TGTGCCAGCAGCTTAGATAGGGGGTGGAACACTGAAGCTTTCTTT.

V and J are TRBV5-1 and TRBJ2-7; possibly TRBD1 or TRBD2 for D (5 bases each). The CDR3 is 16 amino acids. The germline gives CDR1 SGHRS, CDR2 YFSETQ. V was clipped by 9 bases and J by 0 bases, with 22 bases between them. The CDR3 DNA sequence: TGCGCCACCCCAACCCCCGGGGCAAGTAGCTCCTACGAGCAGTACTTC. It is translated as CATPTPGASSSYEQYF.

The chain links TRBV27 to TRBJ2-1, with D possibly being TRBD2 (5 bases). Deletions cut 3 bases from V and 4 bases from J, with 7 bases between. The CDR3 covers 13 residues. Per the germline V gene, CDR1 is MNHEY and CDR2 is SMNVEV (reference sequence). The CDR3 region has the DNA TGTGCCAGCAGTTTTCGGGAATACAATGAGCAGTTCTTC. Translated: CASSFREYNEQFF.

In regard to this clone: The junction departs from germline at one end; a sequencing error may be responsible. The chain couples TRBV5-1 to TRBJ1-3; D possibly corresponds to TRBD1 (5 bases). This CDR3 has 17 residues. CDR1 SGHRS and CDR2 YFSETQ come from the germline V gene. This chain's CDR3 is CASSRGTGPSSRNTIYF. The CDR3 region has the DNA TGCGCCAGCAGTCGGGGGACGGGTCCTTCCTCTCGAAACACCATATATTTT.

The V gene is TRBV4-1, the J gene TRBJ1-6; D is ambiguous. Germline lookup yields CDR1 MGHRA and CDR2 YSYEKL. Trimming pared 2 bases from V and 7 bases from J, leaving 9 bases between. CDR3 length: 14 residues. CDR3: CASSQYLGNSPLHF. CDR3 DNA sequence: TGCGCCAGCAGCCAATACCTCGGAAATTCACCCCTCCACTTT.

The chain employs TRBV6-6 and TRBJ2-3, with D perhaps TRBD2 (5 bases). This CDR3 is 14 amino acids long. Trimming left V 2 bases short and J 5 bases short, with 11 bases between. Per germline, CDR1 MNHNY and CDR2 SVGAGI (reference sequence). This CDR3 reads CASSYAGLGDTQYF. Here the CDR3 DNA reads TGTGCCAGCAGTTACGCGGGCCTGGGAGATACGCAGTATTTT.

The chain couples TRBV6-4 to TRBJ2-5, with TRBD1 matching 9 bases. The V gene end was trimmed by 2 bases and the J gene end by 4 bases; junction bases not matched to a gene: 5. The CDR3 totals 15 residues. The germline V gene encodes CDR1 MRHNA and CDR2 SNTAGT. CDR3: CASSDTTGGAETQYF. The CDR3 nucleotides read TGTGCCAGCAGTGACACCACAGGGGGCGCAGAGACCCAGTACTTC.

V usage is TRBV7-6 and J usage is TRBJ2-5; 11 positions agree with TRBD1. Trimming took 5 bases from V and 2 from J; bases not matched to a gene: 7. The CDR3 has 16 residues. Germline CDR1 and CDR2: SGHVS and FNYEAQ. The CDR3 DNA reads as TGTGCCAGCAGCCCATGGACAGGGGGCCATCAAGAGACCCAGTACTTC. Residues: CASSPWTGGHQETQYF.

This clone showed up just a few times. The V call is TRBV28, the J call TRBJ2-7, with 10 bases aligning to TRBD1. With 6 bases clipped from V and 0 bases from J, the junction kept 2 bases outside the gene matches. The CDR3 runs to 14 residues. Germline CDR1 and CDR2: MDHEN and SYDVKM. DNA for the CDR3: TGTGCCAGCAGGGGACAGGGGAGCTCCTACGAGCAGTACTTC. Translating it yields CASRGQGSSYEQYF. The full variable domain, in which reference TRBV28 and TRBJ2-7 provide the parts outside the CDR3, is DVKVTQSSRYLVKRTGEKVFLECVQDMDHENMFWYRQDPGLGLRLIYFSYDVKMKEKGDIPEGYSVSREKKERFSLILESASTNQTSMYLCASRGQGSSYEQYFGPGTRLTVT.

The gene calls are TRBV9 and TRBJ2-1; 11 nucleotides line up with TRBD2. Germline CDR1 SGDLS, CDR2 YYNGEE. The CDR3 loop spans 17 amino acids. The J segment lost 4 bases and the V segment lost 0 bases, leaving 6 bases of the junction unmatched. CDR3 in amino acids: CASSVGVAGGRYNEQFF. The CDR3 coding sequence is TGTGCCAGCAGCGTAGGGGTAGCGGGAGGGCGTTACAATGAGCAGTTCTTC.

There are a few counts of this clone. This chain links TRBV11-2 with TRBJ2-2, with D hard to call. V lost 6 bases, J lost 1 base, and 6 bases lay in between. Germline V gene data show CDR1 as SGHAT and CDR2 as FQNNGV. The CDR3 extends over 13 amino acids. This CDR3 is CASSPENTGELFF. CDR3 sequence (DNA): TGTGCCAGCAGTCCTGAGAACACCGGGGAGCTGTTTTTT.

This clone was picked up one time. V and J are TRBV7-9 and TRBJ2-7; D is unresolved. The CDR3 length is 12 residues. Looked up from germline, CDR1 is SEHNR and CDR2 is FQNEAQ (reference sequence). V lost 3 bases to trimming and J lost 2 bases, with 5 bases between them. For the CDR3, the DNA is TGTGCCAGCAGCTTTCATCCCTACGAGCAGTACTTC. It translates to CASSFHPYEQYF. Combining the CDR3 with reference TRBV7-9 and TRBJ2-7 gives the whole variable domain DTGVSQNPRHKITKRGQNVTFRCDPISEHNRLYWYRQTLGQGPEFLTYFQNEAQLEKSRLLSDRFSAERPKGSFSTLEIQRTEQGDSAMYLCASSFHPYEQYFGPGTRLTVT.

DNA for the CDR3: TGTGCCAGCAGCTTATTCGGTCCGGGACAAGGCCACCACTCTGGAAACACCATATATTTT. Translating gives CASSLFGPGQGHHSGNTIYF. This sequence joins TRBV11-3 and TRBJ1-3; D is possibly TRBD1 (6 bases). Trimming removed 2 bases at V and 0 bases at J, with 23 bases between. The CDR3 consists of 20 residues. CDR1 and CDR2 (germline): SGHNT, YENEEA.

CDR3 nucleotides: TGTGCCAGCAGTTACTCTCCGGGGCTAGCTGGCTACACCTTC. This gives the protein CASSYSPGLAGYTF. This chain connects TRBV6-5 to TRBJ1-2; possibly TRBD1 for D (5 bases). The length of the CDR3 is 14 residues. V lost 0 bases and J 7 bases, leaving 12 bases between the germline ends. CDR1 is MNHEY and CDR2 is SVGAGI in the germline V gene.

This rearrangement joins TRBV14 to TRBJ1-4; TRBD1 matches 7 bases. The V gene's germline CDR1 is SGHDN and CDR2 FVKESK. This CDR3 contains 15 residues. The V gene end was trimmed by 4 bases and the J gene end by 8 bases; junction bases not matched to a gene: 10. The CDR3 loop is CASSPLTGQGEKLFF. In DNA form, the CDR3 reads TGTGCCAGCAGCCCCCTGACAGGGCAAGGGGAAAAACTGTTTTTT.

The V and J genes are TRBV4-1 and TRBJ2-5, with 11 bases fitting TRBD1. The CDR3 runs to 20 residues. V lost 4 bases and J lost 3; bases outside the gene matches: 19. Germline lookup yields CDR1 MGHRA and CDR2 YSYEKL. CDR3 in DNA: TGCGCCAGCAGCCTTGAGGACCCCGGGACAGGGGGTATGATGAAAGAGACCCAGTACTTC. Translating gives CASSLEDPGTGGMMKETQYF.

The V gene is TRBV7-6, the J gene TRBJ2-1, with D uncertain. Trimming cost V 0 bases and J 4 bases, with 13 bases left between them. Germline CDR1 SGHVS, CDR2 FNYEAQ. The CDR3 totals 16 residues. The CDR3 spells CASSLAPSVDYNEQFF. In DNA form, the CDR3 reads TGTGCCAGCAGCTTAGCTCCCAGCGTCGATTACAATGAGCAGTTCTTC.

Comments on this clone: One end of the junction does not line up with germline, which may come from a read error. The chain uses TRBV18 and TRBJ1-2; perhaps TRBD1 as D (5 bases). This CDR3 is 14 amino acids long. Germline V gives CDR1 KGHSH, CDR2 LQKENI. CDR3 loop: CANSPPGLYYGYTF. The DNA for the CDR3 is TGTGCCAACTCACCACCGGGGCTGTACTATGGCTACACCTTC.

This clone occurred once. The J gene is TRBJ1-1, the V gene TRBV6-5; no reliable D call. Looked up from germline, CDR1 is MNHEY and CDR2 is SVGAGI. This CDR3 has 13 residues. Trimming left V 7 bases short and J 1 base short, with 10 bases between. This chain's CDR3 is CASTAGRNTEAFF. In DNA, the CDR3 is TGTGCCAGCACCGCGGGGAGGAACACTGAAGCTTTCTTT.

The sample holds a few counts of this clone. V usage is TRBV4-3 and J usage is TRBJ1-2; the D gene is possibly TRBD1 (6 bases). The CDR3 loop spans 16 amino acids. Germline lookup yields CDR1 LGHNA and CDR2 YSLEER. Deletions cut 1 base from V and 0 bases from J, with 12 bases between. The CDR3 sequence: CASSQVGAGANYGYTF. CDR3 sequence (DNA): TGCGCCAGCAGCCAAGTTGGAGCAGGGGCTAACTATGGCTACACCTTC.

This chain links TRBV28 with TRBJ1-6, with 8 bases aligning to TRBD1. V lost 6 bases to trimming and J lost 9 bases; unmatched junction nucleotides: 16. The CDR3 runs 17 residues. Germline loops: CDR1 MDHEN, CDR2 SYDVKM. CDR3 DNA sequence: TGTGCCAGCAGACTACCGGGACAGGTTCTCCTGGGTTCACCCCTCCACTTT. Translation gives CASRLPGQVLLGSPLHF.

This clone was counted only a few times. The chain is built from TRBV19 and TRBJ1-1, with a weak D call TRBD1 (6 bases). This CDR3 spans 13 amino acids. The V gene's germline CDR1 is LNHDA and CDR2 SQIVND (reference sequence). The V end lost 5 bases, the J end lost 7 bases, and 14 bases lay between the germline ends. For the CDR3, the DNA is TGTGCCAGTAGTCCAACGACAGGACATGAAGCTTTCTTT. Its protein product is CASSPTTGHEAFF.

CDR3 nucleotide sequence: TGTGCCAGCAGCGTAGGCAGAGGAGAGACCCAGTACTTC. It translates to CASSVGRGETQYF. The chain recombines TRBV9 with TRBJ2-5; no definite D call. The V and J ends lost 0 bases and 4 bases respectively, with 7 bases between them. This CDR3 has 13 amino acids. The germline CDR1 and CDR2 sequences are SGDLS and YYNGEE. Based on the CDR3 plus reference TRBV9 and TRBJ2-5, the full variable domain is DSGVTQTPKHLITATGQRVTLRCSPRSGDLSVYWYQQSLDQGLQFLIQYYNGEERAKGNILERFSAQQFPDLHSELNLSSLELGDSALYFCASSVGRGETQYFGPGTRLLVL.

CDR3 region: CASSVATGGGELFF. The CDR3 nucleotides are TGTGCCAGCAGCGTAGCTACAGGGGGAGGGGAGCTGTTTTTT. V and J are TRBV9 and TRBJ2-2; 8 positions agree with TRBD1. Germline V gives CDR1 SGDLS, CDR2 YYNGEE. V lost 0 bases, J lost 8 bases, and 3 bases stayed unmatched. The CDR3 is made up of 14 amino acids.

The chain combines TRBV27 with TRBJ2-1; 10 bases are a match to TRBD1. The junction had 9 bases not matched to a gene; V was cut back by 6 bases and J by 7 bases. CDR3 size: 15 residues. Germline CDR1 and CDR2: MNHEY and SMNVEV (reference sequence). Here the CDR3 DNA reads TGTGCCAGCAGCTTGGGACAGGGGTCGCTTAATGAGCAGTTCTTC. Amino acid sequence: CASSLGQGSLNEQFF.

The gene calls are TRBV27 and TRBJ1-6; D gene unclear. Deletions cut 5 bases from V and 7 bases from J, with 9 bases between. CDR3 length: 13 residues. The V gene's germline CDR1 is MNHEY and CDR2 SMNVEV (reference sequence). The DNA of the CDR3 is TGTGCCAGCAGTATCGAAAGGAATTCACCCCTCCACTTT. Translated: CASSIERNSPLHF.

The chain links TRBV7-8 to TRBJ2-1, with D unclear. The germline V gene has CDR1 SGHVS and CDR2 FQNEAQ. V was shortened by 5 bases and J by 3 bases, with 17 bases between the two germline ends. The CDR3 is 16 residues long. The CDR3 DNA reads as TGTGCCAGCAGCACGGCGCCGGATAAGTACTACAATGAGCAGTTCTTC. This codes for CASSTAPDKYYNEQFF. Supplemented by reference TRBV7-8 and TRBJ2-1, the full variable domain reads GAGVSQSPRYKVAKRGQDVALRCDPISGHVSLFWYQQALGQGPEFLTYFQNEAQLDKSGLPSDRFFAERPEGSVSTLKIQRTQQEDSAVYLCASSTAPDKYYNEQFFGPGTRLTVL.

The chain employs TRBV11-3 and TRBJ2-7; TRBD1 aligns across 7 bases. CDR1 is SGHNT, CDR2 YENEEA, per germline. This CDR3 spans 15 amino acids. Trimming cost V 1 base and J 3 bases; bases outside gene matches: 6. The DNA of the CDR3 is TGTGCCAGCAGCTTAGGCGGACAGGCCAACTACGAGCAGTACTTC. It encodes CASSLGGQANYEQYF.